The TCR beta chain under discussion was sequenced for a study of cytomegalovirus exposure and HLA in healthy donors. Study-wide findings and caveats: In a later analysis, TCR beta V- and J-gene trimming was associated with a missense DCLRE1C variant.

60 Vbeta and 13 Jbeta primers were used in PCR. Libraries were prepared by immunoSEQ multiplex PCR; TCRdb keeps only in-frame clonotypes and omits some of them. The sample carries over 150,000 clones, roughly 81% recorded once. The ends lost 3 bases at V and 4 bases at J; junction bases unmatched: 3. This CDR3 has 15 residues. Germline assignment: CDR1 SGHTA and CDR2 FQGNSA. As for this clone: Its antigen is unknown.

This sequence was found in a man aged 25 to 45 in good health and CMV-seropositive. Sequenced input: PBMCs. The rearrangement links TRBV7-2 to TRBJ2-1; 10 bases fit TRBD1. CDR3 amino acids: CASSLMGQGYNEQFF. The CDR3 nucleotides read TGTGCCAGCAGCTTGATGGGACAGGGGTACAATGAGCAGTTCTTC.